What follows are 14 T cell receptor beta chains derived from one specimen sequenced in a study of cytotoxic CD8 clonotypes in ibrutinib-treated CLL. Libraries were prepared by immunoSEQ multiplex PCR; TCRdb keeps only in-frame clonotypes and omits some of them. The sample yields approximately 15,000 clones, roughly two thirds seen once. The material was PBMCs, obtained before ibrutinib treatment. Receptors originate from a human donor with chronic lymphocytic leukemia.

The DNA of the CDR3 is TGTGCCAGCAGTCCAGACGGCTACGAGCAGTACGTC. Amino acids: CASSPDGYEQYV. The V gene is TRBV6-1, the J gene TRBJ2-7; D ambiguous. The V gene lost 5 bases and the J gene lost 3 bases, with 8 bases spanning the gap. Per germline, CDR1 MNHNS and CDR2 SASEGT. The CDR3 runs 12 residues.

The chain combines TRBV5-1 with TRBJ2-3, with 9 nucleotides matching TRBD2. The CDR3 sequence is 16 residues long. Germline V gene sequence: CDR1 SGHRS, CDR2 YFSETQ. The V and J ends lost 3 bases and 6 bases, in that order; junction bases with no gene match: 11. The CDR3 DNA sequence: TGCGCCAGCAGCTCCTCCTTGGTGGCGGGAGGGGATACGCAGTATTTT. Amino acid sequence: CASSSSLVAGGDTQYF.

The genes are TRBV6-5 and TRBJ2-2, with D unclear. CDR1 MNHEY and CDR2 SVGAGI come from the germline V gene. Trimming removed 6 bases at V and 5 bases at J, with 16 bases between. This CDR3 region has 15 residues. This CDR3 is CASRYVSGRTGELFF. CDR3 DNA: TGTGCCAGCAGATATGTATCGGGTAGAACCGGGGAGCTGTTTTTT.

The chain employs TRBV6-1 and TRBJ2-1, with D unclear. This CDR3 contains 13 residues. The V gene lost 2 bases and the J gene lost 5 bases, with 7 bases spanning the gap. Germline CDR1 is MNHNS and CDR2 is SASEGT. Here the CDR3 reads CASSELRNNEQFF. The CDR3 nucleotides are TGTGCCAGCAGTGAATTGAGGAACAATGAGCAGTTCTTC.

The chain uses TRBV5-6 and TRBJ1-1; D is unresolved. The CDR3 runs 13 residues. Trimming cost V 1 base and J 1 base, with 5 bases left between them. Germline assignment: CDR1 SGHDT and CDR2 YYEEEE. The CDR3 protein is CASSLSSNTEAFF. In nucleotides, the CDR3 is TGTGCCAGCAGCTTGTCGTCGAACACTGAAGCTTTCTTT.

The rearrangement joins TRBV7-2 to TRBJ2-3; possible D gene TRBD2, 6 bases. CDR3 length equals 16 residues. Germline CDR1 SGHTA, CDR2 FQGNSA. The V end lost 3 bases, the J end lost 5 bases, and 18 bases lay between the germline ends. CDR3 nucleotides: TGTGCCAGCAGCTTTGGAGGCCAGGTGGGGGGAGATACGCAGTATTTT. As protein: CASSFGGQVGGDTQYF.

Notes on this clone: Other nucleotide sequences from this sample produce the same CDR3. The V call is TRBV7-8, the J call TRBJ2-7; D is possibly TRBD1 (5 bases). The CDR3 totals 13 residues. Per the germline V gene, CDR1 is SGHVS and CDR2 is FQNEAQ. Trimming took off 2 bases at V and 6 bases at J, with 11 bases between the two ends. CDR3 sequence reads: CASSLSGRGEQYV. In DNA, the CDR3 is TGTGCCAGCAGCTTAAGTGGTAGGGGCGAGCAGTACGTC.

This chain links TRBV5-4 with TRBJ2-3; D may be TRBD1 (5 bases). Looked up from germline, CDR1 is SGHNT and CDR2 is YYREEE (reference sequence). The CDR3 has 16 residues. The V end was cut by 2 bases, the J end by 2 bases, with 15 bases between. CDR3: CASSFELGRVTDTQYF. CDR3 bases: TGTGCCAGCAGCTTCGAGTTAGGCAGGGTCACAGATACGCAGTATTTT.

J is TRBJ2-7 and V is TRBV10-3; 11 positions match TRBD1. The germline V gene has CDR1 ENHRY and CDR2 SYGVKD. The CDR3 contains 14 residues. Trimming took 10 bases from V and 2 from J; bases not matched to a gene: 7. CDR3 coding DNA: TGTGCCACGTACGGGGACAGGGGGACCTACGAGCAGTACTTC. The encoded protein is CATYGDRGTYEQYF.

The J gene is TRBJ1-4, the V gene TRBV5-6, with a tentative D call TRBD1 (5 bases). Germline-derived CDR1 and CDR2 are SGHDT and YYEEEE. CDR3 length: 14 amino acids. Trimming cost V 7 bases and J 5 bases, with 15 bases left between them. CDR3: CASGWGLENEKLFF. Written as DNA, the CDR3 is TGTGCCAGCGGATGGGGCCTAGAAAATGAAAAACTGTTTTTT.

By proportion, this clone is medium-sized (0.01 to 0.1%). The chain has TRBV28 and TRBJ1-2; no firm D call. This CDR3 region has 16 residues. The ends were cut back, 6 bases at V and 7 bases at J, with 24 bases in the middle. In germline, CDR1 is MDHEN, CDR2 SYDVKM. For the CDR3, the DNA is TGTGCCAGCAGCCTCCCTGCCGAGGCGGGGAGCGGTGGCTACACCTTC. Amino acid sequence: CASSLPAEAGSGGYTF.

The chain has TRBV25-1 and TRBJ2-1, with 7 bases matching TRBD2. In germline, CDR1 is MGHDK, CDR2 SYGVNS. This CDR3 is 16 amino acids long. V dropped 3 bases and J dropped 11; count of bases not matched to a gene: 16. CDR3 in DNA: TGTGCCAGCAGTGACTTAGTAAGTGGGGACTACGAGAAGCAGTTCTTC. This sequence encodes CASSDLVSGDYEKQFF.

This clone was counted only a few times. The CDR3 loop is CASSIGGQGSYEQYF. The CDR3 DNA is TGTGCCAGTAGTATAGGAGGACAGGGCTCCTACGAGCAGTACTTC. The chain uses TRBV19 and TRBJ2-7, with 8 positions matching TRBD1. V lost 1 base and J lost 0; bases outside the gene matches: 2. The CDR3 is made up of 15 amino acids. Germline V gives CDR1 LNHDA, CDR2 SQIVND (reference sequence). Complete variable domain (other parts from reference TRBV19 and TRBJ2-7): DGGITQSPKYLFRKEGQNVTLSCEQNLNHDAMYWYRQDPGQGLRLIYYSQIVNDFQKGDIAEGYSVSREKKESFPLTVTSAQKNPTAFYLCASSIGGQGSYEQYFGPGTRLTVT.

The genes are TRBV11-2 and TRBJ1-2; maybe TRBD1 (5 bases). The CDR3 consists of 15 residues. Trimming removed 1 base from V and 1 base from J, with 10 bases in between. Germline assignment: CDR1 SGHAT and CDR2 FQNNGV. CDR3 in amino acids: CASSLVRGVNYGYTF. The DNA for the CDR3 is TGTGCCAGCAGCTTAGTAAGGGGTGTTAACTATGGCTACACCTTC.